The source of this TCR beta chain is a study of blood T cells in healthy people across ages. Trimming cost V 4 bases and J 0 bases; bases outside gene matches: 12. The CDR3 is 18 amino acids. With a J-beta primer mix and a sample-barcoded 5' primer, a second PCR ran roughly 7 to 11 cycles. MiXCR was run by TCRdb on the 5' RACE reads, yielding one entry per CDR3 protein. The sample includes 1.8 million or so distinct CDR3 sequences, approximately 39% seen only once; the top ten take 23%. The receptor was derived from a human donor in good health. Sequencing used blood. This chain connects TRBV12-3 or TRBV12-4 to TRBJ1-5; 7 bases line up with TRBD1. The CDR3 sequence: CASSSTGRGNHSNQPQHF. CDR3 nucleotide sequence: TGTGCCAGCAGTTCGACAGGGAGGGGAAACCATAGCAATCAGCCCCAGCATTTT.